Listed below are T cell receptor beta chains from one sample, sequenced in a study of T cells after yellow fever vaccination. TCRdb redid the calling of the 5' RACE reads with MiXCR, one entry per CDR3 protein. The sample lists 230,000 or so distinct CDR3 sequences; around 3.5% were seen once. This specimen consisted of PBMCs, obtained 15 days after the yellow fever booster vaccination. The receptor set was obtained from a man younger than 35 who received the YFV17D yellow fever vaccine. The CDR3 runs from the conserved cysteine through the conserved F or W. The D gene is left open where the match is weak. Only part of the rows carry a size: once, few, many, or a class if the clone is expanded.

j_gene | d_gene | v_gene | abundance | CDR3aa | CDR3nt
TRBJ1-1 | NA | TRBV12-3/TRBV12-4 | many | CASRTQAEAFF | TGTGCCAGCAGGACACAGGCTGAAGCTTTCTTT
TRBJ2-4 | TRBD2 | TRBV20-1 | many | CSAISGGAGNIQYF | TGCAGTGCTATTAGCGGGGGGGCCGGAAACATTCAGTACTTC
TRBJ1-3 | NA | TRBV15 | many | CATSRDVGLSGNTIYF | TGTGCCACCAGCAGAGATGTGGGTCTTTCTGGAAACACCATATATTTT
TRBJ2-3 | TRBD2 | TRBV7-2 | many | CASSSVRGGYTQYF | TGTGCCAGCAGCTCCGTAAGGGGAGGGTATACGCAGTATTTT
TRBJ1-1 | NA | TRBV13 | many | CASSFRRTNTEAFF | TGTGCCAGCAGCTTCCGACGGACGAACACTGAAGCTTTCTTT
TRBJ2-5 | NA | TRBV25-1 | many | CASSEFEAGKETQYF | TGTGCCAGCAGTGAATTCGAGGCGGGGAAAGAGACCCAGTACTTC
TRBJ2-1 | NA | TRBV5-1 | many | CASSLRVMRNEQFF | TGCGCCAGCAGCTTGCGCGTTATGCGCAATGAGCAGTTCTTC
TRBJ2-3 | TRBD2 | TRBV5-1 | many | CASSSGTSGFTDTQYF | TGCGCCAGCAGCTCCGGGACTAGCGGATTCACAGATACGCAGTATTTT
TRBJ2-3 | TRBD2 | TRBV20-1 | many | CSATGLAGETDTQYF | TGCAGTGCTACCGGACTAGCGGGGGAAACAGATACGCAGTATTTT
TRBJ2-5 | NA | TRBV4-3 | many | CASSLNPELSGETQYF | TGCGCCAGCAGCCTCAATCCGGAGCTCTCCGGGGAGACCCAGTACTTC
TRBJ2-1 | NA | TRBV4-2 | NA | CASSAPGEPVRMDEQFF | TGTGCCAGCAGCGCGCCAGGAGAACCCGTACGTATGGATGAGCAGTTCTTC
TRBJ2-2 | NA | TRBV5-1 | many | CASSFADTGELFF | TGCGCCAGCAGCTTCGCAGACACCGGGGAGCTGTTTTTT
TRBJ2-3 | NA | TRBV7-2 | many | CASSLEVLREDTQYF | TGTGCCAGCAGCTTAGAGGTCCTCCGGGAGGATACGCAGTATTTT
TRBJ2-1 | TRBD1 | TRBV5-1 | many | CASRPDRDGNNEQFF | TGCGCCAGCAGGCCCGACAGGGATGGGAACAATGAGCAGTTCTTC
TRBJ1-2 | NA | TRBV30 | NA | CAWSVNQGFGYTF | TGTGCCTGGAGTGTAAACCAGGGATTTGGCTACACCTTC